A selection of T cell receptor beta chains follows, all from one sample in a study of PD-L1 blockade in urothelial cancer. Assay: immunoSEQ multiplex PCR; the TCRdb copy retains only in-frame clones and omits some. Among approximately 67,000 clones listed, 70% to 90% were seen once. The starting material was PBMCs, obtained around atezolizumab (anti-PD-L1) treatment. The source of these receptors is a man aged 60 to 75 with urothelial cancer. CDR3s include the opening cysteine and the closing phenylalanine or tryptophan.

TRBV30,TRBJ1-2,CAWRVLDRGESYGYTF
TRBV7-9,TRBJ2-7,CASSKRGTLGEQYF
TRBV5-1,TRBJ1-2,CASHQGAGDGYTF
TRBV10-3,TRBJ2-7,CAISESSYEQYF
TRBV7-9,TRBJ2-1,CASSWGGVSNEQFF
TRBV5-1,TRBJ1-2,CASSPEGDYGYTF
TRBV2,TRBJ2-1,CASSPTSGGAYEQFF
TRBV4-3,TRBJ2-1,CASSQVIRGYNEQFF
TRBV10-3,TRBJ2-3,CAFAGAGDTQYF
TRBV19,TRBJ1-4,CASSLRQATNEKLFF
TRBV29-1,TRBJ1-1,CSVTGPMNTEAFF
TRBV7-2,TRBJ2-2,CASSFNRDTGELFF
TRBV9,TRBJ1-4,CASSVATGLSTNEKLFF
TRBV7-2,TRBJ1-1,CASSLHGGTEAFF